One sample yielded the 2 T cell receptor beta chains listed below, sequenced in a study of blood T cell repertoires in COVID-19. Repertoires were generated with immunoSEQ multiplex PCR, while TCRdb's copy carries only in-frame clones and drops some. The data hold some 350,000 clones, with about nine tenths observed a single time. The specimen sequenced was peripheral blood. These TCRs come from a woman between 70 and 85 years old with COVID-19, enrolled during active disease.

The V call is TRBV6-5, the J call TRBJ1-2; 7 bases map to TRBD1. This CDR3 region has 15 residues. V was clipped by 7 bases and J by 5 bases; unmatched bases: 13. Germline lookup yields CDR1 MNHEY and CDR2 SVGAGI. In nucleotides, the CDR3 is TGTGCCAGCACTCCGAGGGACAGTTCCACGTATGGCTACACCTTC. Encoded protein: CASTPRDSSTYGYTF.

The chain links TRBV21-1 to TRBJ2-7; the D call of TRBD1 is as the table states it, not checked on the DNA. TRBV21-1 is a pseudogene segment. This CDR3 has 16 amino acids. CDR3 in amino acids: CASSKVEGAVSYEQYF. In DNA form, the CDR3 reads TGTGCCAGCAGCAAAGTCGAGGGGGCAGTGTCCTACGAGCAGTACTTC.